This T cell receptor (beta chain) was sequenced in a study of shared clonotypes between healthy human individuals. Points from the study as a whole: Sequencing depth was a factor that was expected to affect clonotype sharing among donors. Some naive CD4 clonotypes, about 5.5%, turned up in common across several donors. Apart from blood, nothing was sampled; tissue repertoires likely differ.

The ends were cut back, 2 bases at V and 2 bases at J, with 16 bases in the middle. Germline V gene sequence: CDR1 MNHEY, CDR2 SVGAGI. The CDR3 runs to 16 residues. Remarks on this clone: Its antigen remains unknown.

DNA at approximately 200 ng, roughly 30,000 T cell genomes, went into sorted-subset replicate PCRs. Profiled with immunoSEQ multiplex PCR; TCRdb holds only in-frame clones, not every one. The sample lists around 700,000 clones; 73% were seen once. Sequencing was carried out using memory CD4+ T cells sorted from blood. Subset noted: CD45RA-negative fraction. The chain recombines TRBV6-5 with TRBJ2-7; D is unresolved. This clonotype originated in a woman aged 25 to 39 in good health. The DNA of the CDR3 is TGTGCCAGCAGTTACGGCGCCGCAAGGAAGGCCTACGAGCAGTACTTC. It codes for CASSYGAARKAYEQYF.